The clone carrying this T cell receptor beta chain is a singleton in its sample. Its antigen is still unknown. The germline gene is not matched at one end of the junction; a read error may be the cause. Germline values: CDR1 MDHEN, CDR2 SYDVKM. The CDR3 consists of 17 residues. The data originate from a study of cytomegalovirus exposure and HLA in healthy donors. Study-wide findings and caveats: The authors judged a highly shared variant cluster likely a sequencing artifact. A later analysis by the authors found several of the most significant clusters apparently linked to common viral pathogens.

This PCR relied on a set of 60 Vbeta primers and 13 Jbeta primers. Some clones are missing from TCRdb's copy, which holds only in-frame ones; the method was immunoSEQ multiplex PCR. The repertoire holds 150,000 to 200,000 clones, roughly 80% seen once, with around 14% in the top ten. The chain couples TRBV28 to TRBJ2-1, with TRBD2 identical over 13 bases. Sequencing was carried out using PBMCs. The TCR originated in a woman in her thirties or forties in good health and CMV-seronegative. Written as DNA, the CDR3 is TGTGCCAGCAGTTTGTGGACTAGCGGGGGCTCCTACAATGAACAGTTCTTC. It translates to CASSLWTSGGSYNEQFF.